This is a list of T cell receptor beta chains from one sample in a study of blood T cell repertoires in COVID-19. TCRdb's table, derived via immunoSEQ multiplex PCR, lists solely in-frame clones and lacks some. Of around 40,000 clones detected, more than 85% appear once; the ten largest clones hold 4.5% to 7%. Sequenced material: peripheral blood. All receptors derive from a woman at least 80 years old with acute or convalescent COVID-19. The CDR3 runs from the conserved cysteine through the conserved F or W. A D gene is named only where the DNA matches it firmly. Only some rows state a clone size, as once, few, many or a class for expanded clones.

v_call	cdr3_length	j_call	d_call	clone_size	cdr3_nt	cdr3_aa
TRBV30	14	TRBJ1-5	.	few	TGTGCCTGGAGTGTTGGGGCAGCCTTTGGGCCCCAGCATTTT	CAWSVGAAFGPQHF
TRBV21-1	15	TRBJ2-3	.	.	TGTGCCAGCAGCAGGGTAGCGGGGAGCACAGATACGCAGTATTTT	CASSRVAGSTDTQYF
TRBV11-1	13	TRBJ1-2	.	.	TGTGCCAGCAGCTTAGAGCAGGGCTATGGCTACACCTTC	CASSLEQGYGYTF
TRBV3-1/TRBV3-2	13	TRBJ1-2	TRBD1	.	TGTGCCAGCAGAGCTACAGGGGGTGCTGGCTACACCTTC	CASRATGGAGYTF
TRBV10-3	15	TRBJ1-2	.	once	TGTGCCATCAGTGAGATAAAGAGGGCCAGGTATGGCTACACCTTC	CAISEIKRARYGYTF
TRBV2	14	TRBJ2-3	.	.	TGTGCCAGCAGTGAAGCGCCTACGGGAGATACGCAGTATTTT	CASSEAPTGDTQYF
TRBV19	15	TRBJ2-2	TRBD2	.	TGTGCCAGTAGTCCCCGCGGGAGAGAGCCCGGGGAGCTGTTTTTT	CASSPRGREPGELFF
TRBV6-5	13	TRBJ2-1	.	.	TGTGCCAGCAGTTATACAGACTACAATGAGCAGTTCTTC	CASSYTDYNEQFF
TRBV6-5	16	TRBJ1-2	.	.	TGTGCCAGCAGTTACTCAGGAGGGGCTGCTAACTATGGCTACACCTTC	CASSYSGGAANYGYTF
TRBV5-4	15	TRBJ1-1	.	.	TGTGCCAGCAGCTTGGTGGCAGGGGCTGTCACTGAAGCTTTCTTT	CASSLVAGAVTEAFF
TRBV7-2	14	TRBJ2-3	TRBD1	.	TGTGCCAGCAGCCCGGGACAGAGCACAGATACGCAGTATTTT	CASSPGQSTDTQYF
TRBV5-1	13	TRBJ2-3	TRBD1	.	TGCGCCAGCAGGAGCACAGGGGCAGATACGCAGTATTTT	CASRSTGADTQYF
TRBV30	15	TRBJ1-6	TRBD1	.	TGTGCCTGGAGTGTAAGGGACAGGCTGAATTCACCCCTCCACTTT	CAWSVRDRLNSPLHF
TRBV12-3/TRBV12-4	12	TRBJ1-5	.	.	TGTGCCAGCAGTTTAAGGCGGCAGCCCCAGCATTTT	CASSLRRQPQHF
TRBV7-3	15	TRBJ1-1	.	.	TGTGCCAGCAGCTCCCACACAGGGATGGTGACTGAAGCTTTCTTT	CASSSHTGMVTEAFF
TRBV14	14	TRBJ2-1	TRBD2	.	TGTGCCAGCAGCCCGTCTAGCGGTTACAATGAGCAGTTCTTC	CASSPSSGYNEQFF
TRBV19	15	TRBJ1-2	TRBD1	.	TGTGCCAGTAGACAAACCGGGACAGGGCTTTATGGCTACACCTTC	CASRQTGTGLYGYTF
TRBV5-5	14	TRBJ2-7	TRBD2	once	TGTGCCAGCAGCTTCGGTAGCGGGGGGTACGAGCAGTACTTC	CASSFGSGGYEQYF
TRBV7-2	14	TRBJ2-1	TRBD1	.	TGTGCCAGCAGCCCGGGACAGAACTACAATGAGCAGTTCTTC	CASSPGQNYNEQFF
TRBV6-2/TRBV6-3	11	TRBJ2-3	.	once	TGTGCCAGCAGTCTGACAGATACGCAGTATTTT	CASSLTDTQYF
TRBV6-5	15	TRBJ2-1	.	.	TGTGCCAGCAGTTACCCGGGCAGGGGCTACAATGAGCAGTTCTTC	CASSYPGRGYNEQFF
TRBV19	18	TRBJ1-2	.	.	TGTGCCAGTAGCTCTCCTCGAATCCGGGACACCTATAACTATGGCTACACCTTC	CASSSPRIRDTYNYGYTF
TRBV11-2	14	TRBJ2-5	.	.	TGTGCCAGCAGCCTGACTAACCTTCAAGAGACCCAGTACTTC	CASSLTNLQETQYF
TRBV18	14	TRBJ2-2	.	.	TGTGCCAGCTCCCCCGACAGGAACACCGGGGAGCTGTTTTTT	CASSPDRNTGELFF
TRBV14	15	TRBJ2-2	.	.	TGTGCCAGCAGCCAAGATCGGAGGGACACCGGGGAGCTGTTTTTT	CASSQDRRDTGELFF
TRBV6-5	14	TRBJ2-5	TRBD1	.	TGTGCCAGCACCCCGGATGAGGGACAGAAGACCCAGTACTTC	CASTPDEGQKTQYF
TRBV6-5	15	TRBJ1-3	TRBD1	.	TGTGCCAGCAGTTACTCGGAGACAGGGGGAAACACCATATATTTT	CASSYSETGGNTIYF
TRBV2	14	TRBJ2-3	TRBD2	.	TGTGCCAGCATGGAGCGGGGGAGCACAGATACGCAGTATTTT	CASMERGSTDTQYF
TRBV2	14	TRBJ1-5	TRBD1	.	TGTGCCAGCAGTCTACAGGGGTCAAATCAGCCCCAGCATTTT	CASSLQGSNQPQHF
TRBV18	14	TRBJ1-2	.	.	TGTGCCAGCTCACCTCTGGACGGTGCTAGCGGCTACACCTTC	CASSPLDGASGYTF
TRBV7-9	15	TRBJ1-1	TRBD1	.	TGTGCCAGCTCCGGGACAGGGGTTTTAATCACTGAAGCTTTCTTT	CASSGTGVLITEAFF
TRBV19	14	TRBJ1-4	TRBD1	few	TGTGCCAGTAGGCCACAGGGGTGGGCGGAAAAACTGTTTTTT	CASRPQGWAEKLFF
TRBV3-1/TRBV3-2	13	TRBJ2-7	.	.	TGTGCCAGCAGCCAAGGGGAGCTGGGGGAGCAGTACTTC	CASSQGELGEQYF
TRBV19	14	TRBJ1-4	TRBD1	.	TGTGCCAGTAGCGTTACAGGGGGCGAAGAAAAACTGTTTTTT	CASSVTGGEEKLFF
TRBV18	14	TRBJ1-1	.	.	TGTGCCAGCTCGCAAAGCGGACCCGACCCCGAAGCTTTCTTT	CASSQSGPDPEAFF
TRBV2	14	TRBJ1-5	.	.	TGTGCCAGCAGGGGGAGTGCGAGCAATCAGCCCCAGCATTTT	CASRGSASNQPQHF
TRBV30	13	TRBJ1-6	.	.	TGTGCCTGGAGTGTGAGGGGGAATTCACCCCTCCACTTT	CAWSVRGNSPLHF
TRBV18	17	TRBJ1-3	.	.	TGTGCCAGCTCACCAACGGCCAGGCCCTACTCTGGAAACACCATATATTTT	CASSPTARPYSGNTIYF
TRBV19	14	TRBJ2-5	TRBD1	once	TGTGCCAGTAGTAGGGACAGGGGCCAGGAGACCCAGTACTTC	CASSRDRGQETQYF